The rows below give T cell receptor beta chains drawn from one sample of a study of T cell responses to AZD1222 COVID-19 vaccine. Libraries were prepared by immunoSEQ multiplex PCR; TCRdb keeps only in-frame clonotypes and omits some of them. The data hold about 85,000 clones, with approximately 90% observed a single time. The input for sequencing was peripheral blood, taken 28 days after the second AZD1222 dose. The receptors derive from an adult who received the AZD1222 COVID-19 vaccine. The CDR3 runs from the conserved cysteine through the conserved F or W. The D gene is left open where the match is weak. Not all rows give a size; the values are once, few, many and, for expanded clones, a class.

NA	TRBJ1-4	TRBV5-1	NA	CASSLAPQGTTNEKLFF	TGCGCCAGCAGCTTGGCACCGCAGGGCACAACTAATGAAAAACTGTTTTTT
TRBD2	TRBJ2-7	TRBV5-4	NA	CASSPGTSGPRF	TGTGCCAGCAGCCCAGGGACTAGCGGGCCCCGCTTC
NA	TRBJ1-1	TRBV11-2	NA	CASSLDRKNTEAFF	TGTGCCAGCAGCTTAGATCGGAAGAACACTGAAGCTTTCTTT
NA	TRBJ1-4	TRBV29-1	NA	CSVELFGYNEKLFF	TGCAGCGTTGAACTTTTCGGATATAATGAAAAACTGTTTTTT
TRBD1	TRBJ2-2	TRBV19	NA	CASSIQGADTGELFF	TGTGCCAGTAGTATCCAGGGGGCGGACACCGGGGAGCTGTTTTTT
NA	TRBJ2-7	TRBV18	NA	CASSPPGSSYEQYF	TGTGCCAGCTCACCACCGGGTAGTTCCTACGAGCAGTACTTC
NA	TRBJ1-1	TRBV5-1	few	CASSYRLRVNTEAFF	TGCGCCAGCAGCTACCGCTTAAGGGTGAACACTGAAGCTTTCTTT
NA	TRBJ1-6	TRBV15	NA	CATSRGAGRVDSPLHF	TGTGCCACCAGCAGAGGGGCAGGCCGGGTGGATTCACCCCTCCACTTT
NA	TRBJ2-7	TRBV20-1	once	CSARKTYEQYF	TGCAGTGCTAGGAAGACCTACGAGCAGTACTTC
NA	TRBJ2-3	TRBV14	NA	CASSQASTWGDTQYF	TGTGCCAGCAGCCAAGCCTCTACTTGGGGGGATACGCAGTATTTT
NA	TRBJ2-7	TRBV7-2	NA	CASSLVRRDYEQYF	TGTGCCAGCAGCTTAGTTCGGCGGGACTACGAGCAGTACTTC
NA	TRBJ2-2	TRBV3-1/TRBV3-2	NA	CASSLDGSYTGELFF	TGTGCCAGCAGCCTAGACGGCAGTTACACCGGGGAGCTGTTTTTT
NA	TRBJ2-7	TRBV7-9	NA	CASIGTSYEQYF	TGTGCCAGCATTGGTACAAGCTACGAGCAGTACTTC
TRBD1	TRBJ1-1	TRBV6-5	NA	CASSKGQVRNEAFF	TGTGCCAGCAGTAAGGGACAGGTGAGGAATGAAGCTTTCTTT
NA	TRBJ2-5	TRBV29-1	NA	CSAGGGRGETQYF	TGCAGCGCCGGAGGGGGCAGGGGCGAGACCCAGTACTTC
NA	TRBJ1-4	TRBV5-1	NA	CASRTGDNEKLFF	TGCGCCAGCAGGACTGGGGATAATGAAAAACTGTTTTTT
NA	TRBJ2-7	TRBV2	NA	CASMDRDGYEQYF	TGTGCCAGCATGGACCGGGACGGCTACGAGCAGTACTTC
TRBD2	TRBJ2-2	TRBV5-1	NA	CASSETSLLATNTGELFF	TGCGCCAGCAGCGAGACATCCTTACTAGCGACGAACACCGGGGAGCTGTTTTTT
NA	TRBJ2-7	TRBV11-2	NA	CASSLRGAGATVVQYF	TGTGCCAGCAGCTTACGGGGGGCAGGCGCGACTGTGGTGCAGTACTTC
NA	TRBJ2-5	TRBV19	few	CASSIVREETQYF	TGTGCCAGTAGTATTGTGAGGGAAGAGACCCAGTACTTC
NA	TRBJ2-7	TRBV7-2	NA	CASSLPALLGHEQYF	TGTGCCAGCAGCCTCCCGGCGTTATTAGGCCACGAGCAGTACTTC
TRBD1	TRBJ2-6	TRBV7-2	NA	CASSLQGASSGANVLTF	TGTGCCAGCAGCTTACAGGGGGCCAGCTCTGGGGCCAACGTCCTGACTTTC
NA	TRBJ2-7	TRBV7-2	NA	CASSLKQYF	TGTGCCAGCAGCTTAAAGCAGTACTTC
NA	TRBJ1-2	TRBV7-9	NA	CASSLAGFGGGYTF	TGTGCCAGCAGCTTAGCGGGGTTTGGTGGCGGCTACACCTTC
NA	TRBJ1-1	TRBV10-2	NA	CASRTDFFAEAFF	TGCGCCAGCAGGACCGACTTTTTTGCTGAAGCTTTCTTT
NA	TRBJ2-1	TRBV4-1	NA	CASSQDRPGTAASYNEQFF	TGCGCCAGCAGCCAAGACCGCCCCGGGACGGCGGCTTCCTACAATGAGCAGTTCTTC
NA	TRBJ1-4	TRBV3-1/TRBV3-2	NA	CASSQEGRGPNNEKLFF	TGTGCCAGCAGCCAAGAAGGTCGCGGGCCGAATAATGAAAAACTGTTTTTT
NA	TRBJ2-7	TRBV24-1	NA	CATSDSDREQYF	TGTGCCACCAGTGACTCCGACAGAGAGCAGTACTTC
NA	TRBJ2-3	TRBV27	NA	CASSPRGRTDTQYF	TGTGCCAGCAGTCCCCGGGGACGCACAGATACGCAGTATTTT
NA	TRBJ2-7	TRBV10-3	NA	CAIRPDSSYEQYF	TGTGCCATCAGACCCGACAGCTCCTACGAGCAGTACTTC
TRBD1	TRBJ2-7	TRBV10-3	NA	CATTAGTGINEQYF	TGTGCCACCACGGCCGGGACAGGGATTAACGAGCAGTACTTC
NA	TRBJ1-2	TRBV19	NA	CASSSHIGNGYTF	TGTGCCAGTAGTAGTCATATAGGGAATGGCTACACCTTC